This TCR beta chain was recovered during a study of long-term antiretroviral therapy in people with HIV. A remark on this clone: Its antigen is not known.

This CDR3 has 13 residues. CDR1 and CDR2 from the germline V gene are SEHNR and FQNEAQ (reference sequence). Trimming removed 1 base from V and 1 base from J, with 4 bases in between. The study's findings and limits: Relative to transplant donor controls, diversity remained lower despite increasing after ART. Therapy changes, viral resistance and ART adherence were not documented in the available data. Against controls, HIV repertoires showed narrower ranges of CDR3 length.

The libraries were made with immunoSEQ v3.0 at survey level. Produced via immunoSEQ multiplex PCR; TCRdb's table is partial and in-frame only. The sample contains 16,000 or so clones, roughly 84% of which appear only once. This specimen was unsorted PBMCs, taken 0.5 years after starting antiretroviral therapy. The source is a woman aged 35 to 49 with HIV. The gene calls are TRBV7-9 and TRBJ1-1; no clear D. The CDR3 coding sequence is TGTGCCAGCAGCTTAGGCGCGAACACTGAAGCTTTCTTT. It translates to CASSLGANTEAFF.